The text below deals with one T cell receptor (beta chain). Its antigen is unknown. The entry originates in a study of long-term antiretroviral therapy in people with HIV. Study-wide points: Clonal populations expanded prior to ART predominated within the repertoire at all time points.

The ends were cut back, 1 base at V and 5 bases at J, with 6 bases in the middle. The CDR3 extends over 11 amino acids. Per germline, CDR1 DFQATT and CDR2 SNEGSKA (reference sequence). Each HIV participant was treated in the United States. Prior to DNA extraction, the samples held roughly 0.85-11 million cryopreserved PBMC. The assay used was immunoSEQ (version v3.0), run at survey level. For each individual sample, sequencing targeted roughly 40,000-55,000 T-cell genomes. Produced via immunoSEQ multiplex PCR; TCRdb's table is partial and in-frame only. The sample includes 6,000 to 8,500 clones, roughly 80% of them seen just once.

The chain employs TRBV20-1 and TRBJ2-7, with D maybe TRBD2 (5 bases). Sequenced material: unsorted PBMCs, taken about 2.5 years before starting antiretroviral therapy. The sequence derives from a man aged 35-49 years with HIV. The CDR3 is CSARGGNEQYF. CDR3 coding DNA: TGCAGTGCTAGAGGAGGGAACGAGCAGTACTTC.